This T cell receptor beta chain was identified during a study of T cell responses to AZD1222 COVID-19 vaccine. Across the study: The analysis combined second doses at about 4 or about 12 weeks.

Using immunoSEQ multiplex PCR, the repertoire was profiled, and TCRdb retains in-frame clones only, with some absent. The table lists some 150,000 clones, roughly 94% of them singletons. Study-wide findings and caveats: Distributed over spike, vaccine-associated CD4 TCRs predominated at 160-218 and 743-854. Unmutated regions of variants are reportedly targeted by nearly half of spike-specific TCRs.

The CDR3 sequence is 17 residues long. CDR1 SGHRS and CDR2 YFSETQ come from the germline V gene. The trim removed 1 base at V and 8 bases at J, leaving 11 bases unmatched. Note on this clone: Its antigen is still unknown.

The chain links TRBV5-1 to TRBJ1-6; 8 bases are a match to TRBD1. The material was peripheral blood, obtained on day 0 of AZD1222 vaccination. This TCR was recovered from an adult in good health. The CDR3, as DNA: TGCGCCAGCAGCTTGTTCGGGACAGGAGCATACGATTCACCCCTCCACTTT. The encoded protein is CASSLFGTGAYDSPLHF.